A single sample is the source of the 29 T cell receptor beta chains below, sequenced in a study of cytomegalovirus exposure and HLA in healthy donors. Primers for the PCR totalled 60 Vbeta and 13 Jbeta. Sequencing was performed with immunoSEQ multiplex PCR; in TCRdb, only in-frame clones are kept and a portion is missing. There are roughly 120,000 clones in the sample, with 0.9% to 1.2% held by the top ten. Sample: PBMCs. These receptor sequences come from a man between 18 and 35 years old in good health and CMV-seronegative.

The chain couples TRBV9 to TRBJ1-1, with D possibly TRBD1 on 5 matching bases. Trimming removed 4 bases at V and 1 base at J, with 11 bases between. Germline assignment: CDR1 SGDLS and CDR2 YYNGEE. This CDR3 comprises 14 residues. CDR3 coding DNA: TGTGCCAGCAGCCGCCGGGGGACGAACACTGAAGCTTTCTTT. This sequence encodes CASSRRGTNTEAFF.

The genes are TRBV7-2 and TRBJ2-7, with TRBD2 matching 9 bases. Looked up from germline, CDR1 is SGHTA and CDR2 is FQGNSA. CDR3 length: 15 residues. With V trimmed by 5 bases and J by 1 base, 6 bases remained unmatched. As DNA, the CDR3 is TGTGCCAGCAGCCGCTCGACTAGCGGATCCTACGAGCAGTACTTC. Residues: CASSRSTSGSYEQYF.

The chain's CDR3 is CASSRTGGSEKLFF. The DNA for the CDR3 is TGTGCCAGCAGCCGGACAGGGGGGAGTGAAAAACTGTTTTTT. The chain has TRBV28 and TRBJ1-4; 10 bases agree with TRBD1. V trimming: 6 bases; J trimming: 7 bases; junction bases outside the gene matches: 5. The CDR3 totals 14 residues. Germline CDR1 is MDHEN and CDR2 is SYDVKM. Together with reference TRBV28 and TRBJ1-4, the CDR3 gives the full variable domain: DVKVTQSSRYLVKRTGEKVFLECVQDMDHENMFWYRQDPGLGLRLIYFSYDVKMKEKGDIPEGYSVSREKKERFSLILESASTNQTSMYLCASSRTGGSEKLFFGSGTQLSVL.

This chain links TRBV9 with TRBJ2-4; 8 bases are shared with TRBD1. This CDR3 comprises 15 residues. V lost 3 bases to trimming and J lost 7 bases; unmatched junction nucleotides: 9. Germline CDR1 reads SGDLS; CDR2 reads YYNGEE. CDR3 sequence: CASSATGGSMNIQYF. Written as DNA, the CDR3 is TGTGCCAGCAGCGCCACAGGGGGTTCGATGAACATTCAGTACTTC.

The chain employs TRBV5-4 and TRBJ2-7; the match to TRBD1 covers 8 bases. Germline CDR1 is SGHNT and CDR2 is YYREEE (reference sequence). The CDR3 sequence is 16 residues long. Losses at the gene ends were 5 bases for V and 7 bases for J; bases not matched to a gene: 17. CDR3 DNA: TGTGCCAGCAGAATTGACAGGGGTACAAGTCCGGGTGAGCAGTACTTC. Translation: CASRIDRGTSPGEQYF.

V usage is TRBV30 and J usage is TRBJ2-7; a weak D match, TRBD2 (5 bases). This CDR3 region has 12 residues. Germline V gene lookup returns CDR1 GTSNPN and CDR2 SVGIG (reference sequence). V gave up 1 base and J gave up 6 bases, with 10 bases separating them. The CDR3 coding sequence is TGTGCCTGGAGTGAGGGAGTAGGCGAGCAGTACTTC. As protein: CAWSEGVGEQYF.

The chain uses TRBV5-4 and TRBJ1-1; the match to TRBD1 covers 9 bases. V was pared by 5 bases and J by 0 bases, with 11 bases of the junction left unmatched. Germline assignment: CDR1 SGHNT and CDR2 YYREEE (reference sequence). CDR3 length: 17 amino acids. CDR3 sequence (DNA): TGTGCCAGCAGTTTTTCACAGGGGGCTAGATTGAACACTGAAGCTTTCTTT. Translation: CASSFSQGARLNTEAFF.

This rearrangement joins TRBV5-1 to TRBJ1-3, with D perhaps TRBD1 (6 bases). Germline V gene lookup returns CDR1 SGHRS and CDR2 YFSETQ. The CDR3 runs to 14 residues. V lost 4 bases to trimming and J lost 2 bases, with 10 bases between them. CDR3 amino acids: CASSQGSAGNTIYF. The CDR3 DNA reads as TGCGCCAGCAGCCAGGGGAGCGCTGGAAACACCATATATTTT.

The chain combines TRBV19 with TRBJ1-5; possibly TRBD1 for D (5 bases). This CDR3 spans 14 amino acids. V lost 4 bases and J 8 bases, leaving 15 bases between the germline ends. Looked up from germline, CDR1 is LNHDA and CDR2 is SQIVND (reference sequence). CDR3 in amino acids: CASSKPGLLKPQHF. CDR3 bases: TGTGCCAGTAGTAAGCCGGGACTCCTAAAGCCCCAGCATTTT.

The chain is built from TRBV5-4 and TRBJ2-7; 11 bases fit TRBD2. The CDR3 has 15 residues. CDR1 and CDR2 (germline): SGHNT, YYREEE (reference sequence). Germline trimming cut 3 bases from V and 6 bases from J; bases unmatched to any gene: 8. CDR3 amino acids: CASSWMTSGITEQYF. The CDR3 DNA follows: TGTGCCAGCAGCTGGATGACTAGCGGGATAACCGAGCAGTACTTC.

This chain connects TRBV10-2 to TRBJ2-5, with D uncertain. Trimming removed 10 bases at V and 0 bases at J, with 12 bases between. The germline gives CDR1 WSHSY, CDR2 SAAADI. CDR3 size: 13 residues. CDR3 in amino acids: CATEYGYQETQYF. The DNA of the CDR3 is TGCGCCACAGAATACGGGTACCAAGAGACCCAGTACTTC.

The chain uses TRBV6-1 and TRBJ2-7; the match to TRBD1 covers 8 bases. The V segment lost 5 bases and the J segment 5 bases; nucleotides outside the gene matches: 11. Looked up from germline, CDR1 is MNHNS and CDR2 is SASEGT. The CDR3 extends over 15 amino acids. The CDR3 sequence is CASSPQTGAVNEQYF. In nucleotides, the CDR3 is TGTGCCAGCAGTCCTCAGACAGGGGCAGTCAACGAGCAGTACTTC.

The J gene is TRBJ2-2, the V gene TRBV19, with TRBD2 identical over 10 bases. The CDR3 is made up of 18 amino acids. Germline CDR1 is LNHDA and CDR2 is SQIVND (reference sequence). After removal of 6 bases from V and 0 bases from J, the junction contained 10 bases not matched to a gene. The CDR3 bases are TGTGCCAGTAGGCAAATAGCGGGAGGCACTTCGAACACCGGGGAGCTGTTTTTT. It encodes CASRQIAGGTSNTGELFF.

The chain links TRBV6-5 to TRBJ2-1, with D maybe TRBD2 (5 bases). V lost 4 bases and J 14 bases, leaving 15 bases between the germline ends. This CDR3 region has 12 residues. From germline, CDR1 is MNHEY and CDR2 SVGAGI. The chain's CDR3 is CASSLLSGREFF. The CDR3, as DNA: TGTGCCAGCAGTTTACTATCGGGAAGGGAGTTCTTC.

This chain links TRBV4-2 with TRBJ2-7; TRBD2 matches at 7 bases. CDR1 is LGHNA and CDR2 is YNFKEQ in the germline V gene. The CDR3 is 16 residues long. V trimming: 0 bases; J trimming: 5 bases; junction bases outside the gene matches: 10. CDR3 sequence reads: CASSQDEFGGEDEQYF. The CDR3 coding sequence is TGTGCCAGCAGCCAAGATGAATTTGGGGGGGAGGACGAGCAGTACTTC.

V and J are TRBV27 and TRBJ2-3; 8 bases agree with TRBD1. The CDR3 extends over 14 amino acids. Looked up from germline, CDR1 is MNHEY and CDR2 is SMNVEV (reference sequence). The junction had 0 bases not matched to a gene; V was cut back by 4 bases and J by 0 bases. DNA of the CDR3: TGTGCCAGCAGTTACAGGGGGAGCACAGATACGCAGTATTTT. The encoded protein is CASSYRGSTDTQYF.

The chain joins TRBV4-1 to TRBJ2-3; a weak D match, TRBD2 (6 bases). The V end was cut by 3 bases, the J end by 0 bases, with 19 bases between. This CDR3 has 18 amino acids. CDR1 and CDR2 from the germline V gene are MGHRA and YSYEKL. CDR3 bases: TGCGCCAGCAGCCAGGGAGGCTGGCGGGGATTTAGCACAGATACGCAGTATTTT. Encoded protein: CASSQGGWRGFSTDTQYF.

This chain links TRBV6-5 with TRBJ1-2; D remains ambiguous. Germline CDR1 reads MNHEY; CDR2 reads SVGAGI. The CDR3 sequence is 14 residues long. Trimming removed 0 bases from V and 2 bases from J, with 7 bases in between. DNA for the CDR3: TGTGCCAGCAGTTACTCTACAGTAAACTATGGCTACACCTTC. Residues: CASSYSTVNYGYTF.

The chain carries TRBV2 and TRBJ1-1; D is uncertain. The CDR3 loop spans 11 amino acids. The V end lost 0 bases, the J end lost 7 bases, and 3 bases lay between the germline ends. Germline assignment: CDR1 SNHLY and CDR2 FYNNEI. The CDR3 loop is CASSEAREAFF. The CDR3 DNA sequence: TGTGCCAGCAGTGAAGCGCGTGAAGCTTTCTTT. Combining the CDR3 with reference TRBV2 and TRBJ1-1 gives the whole variable domain EPEVTQTPSHQVTQMGQEVILRCVPISNHLYFYWYRQILGQKVEFLVSFYNNEISEKSEIFDDQFSVERPDGSNFTLKIRSTKLEDSAMYFCASSEAREAFFGQGTRLTVV.

The V call is TRBV18, the J call TRBJ2-3; TRBD2 matches 9 bases. This CDR3 is 16 amino acids long. The trim removed 4 bases at V and 3 bases at J, leaving 8 bases unmatched. Germline CDR1 reads KGHSH; CDR2 reads LQKENI. The DNA for the CDR3 is TGTGCCAGCTCACACCTTAGCGGGGGTTCGACAGATACGCAGTATTTT. It yields the protein CASSHLSGGSTDTQYF.

The chain combines TRBV27 with TRBJ2-2; D is unclear. This CDR3 is 15 amino acids long. V was clipped by 8 bases and J by 0 bases, with 13 bases between them. Germline V lookup: CDR1 MNHEY, CDR2 SMNVEV (reference sequence). The CDR3 DNA sequence: TGTGCCAGCGGGTTATTGACTCCGAACACCGGGGAGCTGTTTTTT. Protein product: CASGLLTPNTGELFF.

The V gene is TRBV6-5, the J gene TRBJ2-1; 9 bases align to TRBD2. CDR3 length: 15 residues. V lost 4 bases and J lost 5; bases outside the gene matches: 6. CDR1 is MNHEY and CDR2 is SVGAGI in the germline V gene. CDR3 loop: CASSWREGRNNEQFF. CDR3 bases: TGTGCCAGCAGTTGGCGGGAGGGCCGAAACAATGAGCAGTTCTTC.

DNA of the CDR3: TGTGCCAGCAGTTGGTCGGCAGGGGCAGATACGCAGTATTTT. Its translation: CASSWSAGADTQYF. The chain combines TRBV6-5 with TRBJ2-3; TRBD1 might be the D (6 bases). CDR1 MNHEY and CDR2 SVGAGI come from the germline V gene. V was pared by 4 bases and J by 4 bases, with 12 bases between. The CDR3 spans 14 residues.

The rearrangement links TRBV27 to TRBJ1-1; 7 nucleotides align to TRBD1. The CDR3 sequence is 15 residues long. V was clipped by 6 bases and J by 0 bases; unmatched bases: 7. Germline V gives CDR1 MNHEY, CDR2 SMNVEV (reference sequence). The CDR3 nucleotides read TGTGCCAGCAGCCGCGGGACAGTCTTGAACACTGAAGCTTTCTTT. It specifies CASSRGTVLNTEAFF.

The chain recombines TRBV12-2 with TRBJ1-4; the table's D gene call, TRBD1, was not cross checked with the DNA. TRBV12-2 is a pseudogene locus. This CDR3 is built from 17 residues. The CDR3 loop is CASRLAPFSNPNEKLFF. CDR3 DNA: TGTGCAAGTCGCTTAGCGCCCTTCAGTAATCCAAATGAAAAACTGTTTTTT.

The chain couples TRBV5-1 to TRBJ1-2; D is perhaps TRBD1 (5 bases). The germline gives CDR1 SGHRS, CDR2 YFSETQ. The CDR3 has 15 residues. V was shortened by 4 bases and J by 2 bases, with 15 bases between the two germline ends. CDR3 bases: TGCGCCAGCAGCCCGGAGGGGTTTGCGAACTATGGCTACACCTTC. Residues: CASSPEGFANYGYTF. The entire variable domain, with the rest obtained from reference TRBV5-1 and TRBJ1-2, is as follows: KAGVTQTPRYLIKTRGQQVTLSCSPISGHRSVSWYQQTPGQGLQFLFEYFSETQRNKGNFPGRFSGRQFSNSRSEMNVSTLELGDSALYLCASSPEGFANYGYTFGSGTRLTVV.

The V gene is TRBV7-9, the J gene TRBJ2-2; TRBD2 matches 10 bases. Per germline, CDR1 SEHNR and CDR2 FQNEAQ (reference sequence). This CDR3 is built from 15 residues. V shed 2 bases, J shed 3 bases, and the junction held 0 bases outside the gene matches. CDR3 coding DNA: TGTGCCAGCAGCTTACTAGCGGGAGACACCGGGGAGCTGTTTTTT. Translated, it gives CASSLLAGDTGELFF.

V gene TRBV5-4 combines with J gene TRBJ2-7; D possibly corresponds to TRBD1 (5 bases). In germline, CDR1 is SGHNT, CDR2 YYREEE (reference sequence). V dropped 4 bases and J dropped 0 bases, with 11 bases sitting between them. This CDR3 has 14 residues. CDR3 residues: CASSGTGSSYEQYF. The CDR3 DNA reads as TGTGCCAGCAGCGGTACAGGTAGCTCCTACGAGCAGTACTTC.

CDR3 nucleotides: TGTGCCAGCAGCCTCGGGGCAGGGGGCCCCTACGAGCAGTACTTC. Translation: CASSLGAGGPYEQYF. The chain carries TRBV5-4 and TRBJ2-7; 8 nucleotides agree with TRBD1. CDR1 is SGHNT, CDR2 YYREEE, per germline (reference sequence). This CDR3 has 15 amino acids. J was trimmed by 2 bases and V by 4 bases; bases with no gene match: 8.